The T cell receptor beta chain under discussion was sequenced for a study of Ad26.COV2.S vaccination and SARS-CoV-2 variants. Looking at the study overall: Participants got Ad26.COV2.S intramuscularly, once or twice 56 days apart. The study, taken as a whole, reports: Vaccinated and placebo-treated recipients had similar non-spike TCR breadth.

Treatment indicated: some 20 received Ad26.COV2.S at low or high dose, single or two shots; about 5 received placebo; per-sample allocation not given. At day 63 after the first vaccine or placebo injection, samples were drawn. Vaccine was an Ad26 vector expressing Wuhan-strain SARS-CoV-2 spike. Trimming took 0 bases from V and 4 from J; bases not matched to a gene: 9. The CDR3 totals 19 residues. Germline CDR1 reads SGDLS; CDR2 reads YYNGEE. The data were produced by immunoSEQ multiplex PCR, yet TCRdb's version contains in-frame clones alone and is incomplete. The repertoire includes around 300,000 clones, approximately 90% of them detected once, and around 6.4% sits in the top ten. Notes on this clone: Its antigen is not known.

The sample here was peripheral blood, taken in a trial of Ad26.COV2.S vaccine versus placebo. The TCR originated in a person aged 18-60 years who received the Ad26.COV2.S COVID-19 vaccine or a placebo. The chain is built from TRBV9 and TRBJ2-3; TRBD2 agrees at 15 bases. CDR3 DNA sequence: TGTGCCAGCAGCGTAGCTGGGGGACTAGCGGGAGGATCCCCAGATACGCAGTATTTT. It translates to CASSVAGGLAGGSPDTQYF.